This record concerns one TCR beta chain sequence. The CDR3 consists of 15 residues. The ends were cut back, 5 bases at V and 2 bases at J, with 16 bases in the middle. Germline CDR1 SGHAT, CDR2 FQNNGV. The study amplified TCR beta CDR3 regions using RNA transcripts. Following a first-round RT-PCR that used HTBI primers, a second-round multiplex PCR was carried out. TCRdb itself ran the multiplex PCR reads through MiXCR, one entry per CDR3 protein. The sample shows fewer than 650,000 distinct CDR3 sequences, 22% of them seen only once. The data derive from a study of Graves' ophthalmopathy and Graves' hyperthyroidism. Orbital computed tomography and thyroid ultrasound, along with TRAb, serum thyroxine and clinical symptoms, underpinned diagnosis.

Sequencing input: peripheral blood. J is TRBJ2-7 and V is TRBV11-2, with D possibly matching TRBD1 (5 bases). The TCR sequence derives from a young woman with stable Graves' hyperthyroidism. Some clones in this sample may be carry-over from other donors' samples. CDR3 in amino acids: CASSRGPGNPYEQYF. CDR3 bases: TGTGCCAGCAGCCGAGGTCCAGGGAATCCCTACGAGCAGTACTTC.